This TCR beta chain was captured in a study of blood T cells in healthy people across ages. Overall study context: Through template switching, about one barcoded beta molecule was captured per two T cells, as measured in model experiments. General study points: TCR beta diversity per million T cells fell roughly linearly with age.

Donation came from healthy Caucasian individuals in Russia who were aged 6 to 90. The authors ran a second PCR of roughly 6 to 12 cycles using a sample-barcoded 5' primer and a J-beta primer mix. Individual samples furnished no less than 2.5 million CDR3-containing paired-end reads apiece. TCRdb redid the calling of the 5' RACE reads with MiXCR, one entry per CDR3 protein. Seen here are 2 million or so distinct CDR3 sequences, approximately 50% observed once, and the top ten hold approximately 2.1%. As concerns this clonotype: The antigen remains undetermined.

This clonotype was sampled from a woman aged 40 to 50 in good health. Sequenced input: blood.

The CDR3, as DNA: TGCAGTGCCACCCCCCTTGCACAGAACTCTGGGGCCAACGTCCTGACTTTC. It translates to CSATPLAQNSGANVLTF. This chain uses TRBV20-1 with TRBJ2-6, with D unclear. Germline CDR1 DFQATT, CDR2 SNEGSKA (reference sequence). The CDR3 sequence is 17 residues long. V lost 6 bases and J 0 bases, leaving 18 bases between the germline ends.